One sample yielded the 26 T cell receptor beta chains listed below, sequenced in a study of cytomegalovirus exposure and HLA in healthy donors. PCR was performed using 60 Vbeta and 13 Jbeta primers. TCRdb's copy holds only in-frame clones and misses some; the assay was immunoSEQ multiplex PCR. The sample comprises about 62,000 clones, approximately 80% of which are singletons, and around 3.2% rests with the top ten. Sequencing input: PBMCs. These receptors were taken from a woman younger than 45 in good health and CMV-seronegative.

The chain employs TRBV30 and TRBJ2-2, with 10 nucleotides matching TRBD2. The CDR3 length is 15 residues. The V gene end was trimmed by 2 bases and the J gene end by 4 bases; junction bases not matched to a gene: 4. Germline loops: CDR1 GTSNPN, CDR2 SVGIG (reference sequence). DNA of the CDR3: TGTGCCTGGAGTATAAGCGGGGGGGGCACCGGGGAGCTGTTTTTT. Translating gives CAWSISGGGTGELFF.

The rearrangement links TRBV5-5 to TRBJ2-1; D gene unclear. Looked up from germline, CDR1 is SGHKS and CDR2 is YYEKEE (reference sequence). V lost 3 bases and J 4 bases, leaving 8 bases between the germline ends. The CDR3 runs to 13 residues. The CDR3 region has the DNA TGTGCCAGCAGCTCTGTCGGGTACAATGAGCAGTTCTTC. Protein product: CASSSVGYNEQFF.

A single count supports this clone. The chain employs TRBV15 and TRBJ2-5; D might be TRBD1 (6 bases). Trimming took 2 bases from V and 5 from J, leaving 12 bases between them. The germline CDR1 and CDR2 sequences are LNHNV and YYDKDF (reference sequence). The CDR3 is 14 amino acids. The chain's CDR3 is CATSRPDRRETQYF. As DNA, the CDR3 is TGTGCCACCAGCAGACCGGACAGAAGGGAGACCCAGTACTTC. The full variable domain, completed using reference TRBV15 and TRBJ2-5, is DAMVIQNPRYQVTQFGKPVTLSCSQTLNHNVMYWYQQKSSQAPKLLFHYYDKDFNNEADTPDNFQSRRPNTSFCFLDIRSPGLGDTAMYLCATSRPDRRETQYFGPGTRLLVL.

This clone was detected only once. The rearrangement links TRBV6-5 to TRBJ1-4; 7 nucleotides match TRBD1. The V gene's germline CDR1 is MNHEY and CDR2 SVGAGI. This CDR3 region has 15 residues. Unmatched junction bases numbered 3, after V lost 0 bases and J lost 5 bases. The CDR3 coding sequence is TGTGCCAGCAGTTACTCCCGGGACAGCAATGAAAAACTGTTTTTT. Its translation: CASSYSRDSNEKLFF.

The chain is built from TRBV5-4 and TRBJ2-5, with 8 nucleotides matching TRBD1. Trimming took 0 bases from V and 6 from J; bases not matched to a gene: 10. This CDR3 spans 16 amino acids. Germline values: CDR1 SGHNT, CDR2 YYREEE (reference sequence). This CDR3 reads CASSLEITGGKKTQYF. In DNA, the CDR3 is TGTGCCAGCAGCTTGGAAATAACAGGGGGGAAGAAGACCCAGTACTTC.

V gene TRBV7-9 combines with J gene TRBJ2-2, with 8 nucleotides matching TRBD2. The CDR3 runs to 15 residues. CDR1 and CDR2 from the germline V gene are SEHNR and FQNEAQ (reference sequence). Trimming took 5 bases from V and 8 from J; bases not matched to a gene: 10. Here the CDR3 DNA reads TGTGCCAGCAGCCAAACCGGGACTAGTGTTGGGGAGCTGTTTTTT. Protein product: CASSQTGTSVGELFF.

CDR3 DNA sequence: TGTGCCAGCAGCCCGACAGGGAGAGATACGCAGTATTTT. It encodes CASSPTGRDTQYF. The V gene is TRBV6-6, the J gene TRBJ2-3, with 7 nucleotides matching TRBD1. The CDR3 has 13 residues. The V gene's germline CDR1 is MNHNY and CDR2 SVGAGI (reference sequence). The V and J ends lost 6 bases and 5 bases, in that order; junction bases with no gene match: 5.

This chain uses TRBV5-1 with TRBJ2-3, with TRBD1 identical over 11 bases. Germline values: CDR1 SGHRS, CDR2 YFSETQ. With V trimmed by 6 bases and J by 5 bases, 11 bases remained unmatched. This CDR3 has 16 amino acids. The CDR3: CASNPRTGGIIDTQYF. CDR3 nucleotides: TGCGCCAGCAACCCCCGGACAGGGGGCATCATAGATACGCAGTATTTT.

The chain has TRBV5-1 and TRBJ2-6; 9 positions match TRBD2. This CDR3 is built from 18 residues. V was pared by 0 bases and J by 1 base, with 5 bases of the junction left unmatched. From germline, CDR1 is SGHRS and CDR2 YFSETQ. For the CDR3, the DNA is TGCGCCAGCAGCTTGGGACTAGCGGCGAAATCTGGGGCCAACGTCCTGACTTTC. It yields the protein CASSLGLAAKSGANVLTF.

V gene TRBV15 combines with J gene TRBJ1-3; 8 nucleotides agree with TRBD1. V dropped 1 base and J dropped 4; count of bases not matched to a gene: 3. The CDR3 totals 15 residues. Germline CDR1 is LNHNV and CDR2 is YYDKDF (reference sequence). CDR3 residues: CATSRAGGRGNTIYF. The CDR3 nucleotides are TGTGCCACCAGCAGAGCAGGGGGCAGGGGAAACACCATATATTTT.

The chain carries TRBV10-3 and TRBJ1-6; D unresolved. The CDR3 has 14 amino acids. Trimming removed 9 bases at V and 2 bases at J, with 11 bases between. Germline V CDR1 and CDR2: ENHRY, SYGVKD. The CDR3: CAIRSGPYNSPLHF. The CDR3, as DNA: TGTGCCATTAGGAGCGGACCCTATAATTCACCCCTCCACTTT.

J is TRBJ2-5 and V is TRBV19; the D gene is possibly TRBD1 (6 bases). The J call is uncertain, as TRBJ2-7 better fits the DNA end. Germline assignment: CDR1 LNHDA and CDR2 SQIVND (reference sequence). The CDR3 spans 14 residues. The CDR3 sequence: CASSIQQGFNEQYF. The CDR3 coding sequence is TGTGCCAGTAGTATACAACAGGGTTTCAACGAGCAGTACTTC.

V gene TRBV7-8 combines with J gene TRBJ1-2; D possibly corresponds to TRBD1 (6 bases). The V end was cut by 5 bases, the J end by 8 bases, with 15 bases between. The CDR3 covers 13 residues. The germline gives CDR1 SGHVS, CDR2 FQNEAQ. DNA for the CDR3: TGTGCCAGCAGCCAACAGGGCGTGGGGGGCTACACCTTC. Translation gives CASSQQGVGGYTF.

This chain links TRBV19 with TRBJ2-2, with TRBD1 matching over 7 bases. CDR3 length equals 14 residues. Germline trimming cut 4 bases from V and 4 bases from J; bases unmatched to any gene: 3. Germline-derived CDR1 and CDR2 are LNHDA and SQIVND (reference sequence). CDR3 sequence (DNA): TGTGCCAGTAGTAGGGGGACAGTCACCGGGGAGCTGTTTTTT. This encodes CASSRGTVTGELFF. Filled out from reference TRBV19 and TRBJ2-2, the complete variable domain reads DGGITQSPKYLFRKEGQNVTLSCEQNLNHDAMYWYRQDPGQGLRLIYYSQIVNDFQKGDIAEGYSVSREKKESFPLTVTSAQKNPTAFYLCASSRGTVTGELFFGEGSRLTVL.

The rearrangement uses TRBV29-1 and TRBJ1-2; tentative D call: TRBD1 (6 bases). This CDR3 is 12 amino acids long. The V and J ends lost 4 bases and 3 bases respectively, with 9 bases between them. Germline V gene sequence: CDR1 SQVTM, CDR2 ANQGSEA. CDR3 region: CSVAQGDYGYTF. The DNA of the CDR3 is TGCAGCGTTGCACAGGGTGACTATGGCTACACCTTC.

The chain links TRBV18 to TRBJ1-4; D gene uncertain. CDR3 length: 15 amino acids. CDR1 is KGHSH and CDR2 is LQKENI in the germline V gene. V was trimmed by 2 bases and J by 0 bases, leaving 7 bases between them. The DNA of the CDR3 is TGTGCCAGCTCACCAGGCAGGCCAACTAATGAAAAACTGTTTTTT. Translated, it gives CASSPGRPTNEKLFF.

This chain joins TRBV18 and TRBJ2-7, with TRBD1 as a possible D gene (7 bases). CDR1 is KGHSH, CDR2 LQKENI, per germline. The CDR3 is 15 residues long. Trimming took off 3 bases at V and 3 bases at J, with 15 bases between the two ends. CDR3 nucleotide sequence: TGTGCCAGCTCACCGCCGGGGGCAGGGGGCTACGAGCAGTACTTC. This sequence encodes CASSPPGAGGYEQYF.

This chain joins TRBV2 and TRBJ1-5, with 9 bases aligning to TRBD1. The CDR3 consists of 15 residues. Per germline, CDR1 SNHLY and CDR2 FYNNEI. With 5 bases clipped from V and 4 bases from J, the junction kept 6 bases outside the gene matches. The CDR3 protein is CASSWGQGQNQPQHF. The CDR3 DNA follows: TGTGCCAGCAGTTGGGGACAGGGTCAAAATCAGCCCCAGCATTTT.

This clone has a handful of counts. This CDR3 is CASSQKSTDTQYF. The CDR3 bases are TGTGCCAGCAGTCAAAAATCCACAGATACGCAGTATTTT. The V call is TRBV6-5, the J call TRBJ2-3; D is undetermined. V was trimmed by 5 bases and J by 2 bases, leaving 8 bases between them. The germline V gene has CDR1 MNHEY and CDR2 SVGAGI. The CDR3 loop spans 13 amino acids.

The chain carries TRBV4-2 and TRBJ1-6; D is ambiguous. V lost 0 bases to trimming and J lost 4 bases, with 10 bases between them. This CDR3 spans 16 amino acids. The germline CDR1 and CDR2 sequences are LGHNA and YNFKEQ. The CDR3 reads CASSQDLGGYNSPLHF. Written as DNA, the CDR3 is TGTGCCAGCAGCCAAGATTTGGGAGGTTATAATTCACCCCTCCACTTT.

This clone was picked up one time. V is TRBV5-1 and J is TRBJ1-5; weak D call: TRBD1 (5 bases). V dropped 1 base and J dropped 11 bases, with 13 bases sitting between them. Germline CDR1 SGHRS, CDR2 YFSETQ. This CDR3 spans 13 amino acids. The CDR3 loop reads CASSLTGGESQHF. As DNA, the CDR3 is TGCGCCAGCAGCTTGACCGGGGGTGAGTCCCAGCATTTT.

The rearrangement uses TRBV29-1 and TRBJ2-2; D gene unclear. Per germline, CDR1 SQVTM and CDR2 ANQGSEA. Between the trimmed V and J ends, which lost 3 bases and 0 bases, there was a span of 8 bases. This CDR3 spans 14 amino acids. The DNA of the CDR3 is TGCAGCGTTGATACTGATACGAACACCGGGGAGCTGTTTTTT. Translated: CSVDTDTNTGELFF.

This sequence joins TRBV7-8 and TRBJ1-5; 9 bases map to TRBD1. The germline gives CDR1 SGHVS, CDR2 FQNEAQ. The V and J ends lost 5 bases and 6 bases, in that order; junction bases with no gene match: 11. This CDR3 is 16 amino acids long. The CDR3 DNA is TGTGCCAGCAGCGCGCAACCGGGACAGGGCATTCAGCCCCAGCATTTT. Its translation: CASSAQPGQGIQPQHF.

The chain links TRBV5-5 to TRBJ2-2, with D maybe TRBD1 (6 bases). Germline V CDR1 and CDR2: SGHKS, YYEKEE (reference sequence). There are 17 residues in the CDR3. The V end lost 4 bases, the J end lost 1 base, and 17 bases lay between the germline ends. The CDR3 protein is CASSTPSGVGNTGELFF. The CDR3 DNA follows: TGTGCCAGCAGCACGCCCTCAGGGGTCGGGAACACCGGGGAGCTGTTTTTT.

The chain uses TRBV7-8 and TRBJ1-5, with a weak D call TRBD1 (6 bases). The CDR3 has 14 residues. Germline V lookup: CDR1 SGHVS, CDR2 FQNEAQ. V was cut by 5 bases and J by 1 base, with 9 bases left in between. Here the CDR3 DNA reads TGTGCCAGCAGCGATGGACAGAGCAATCAGCCCCAGCATTTT. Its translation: CASSDGQSNQPQHF.

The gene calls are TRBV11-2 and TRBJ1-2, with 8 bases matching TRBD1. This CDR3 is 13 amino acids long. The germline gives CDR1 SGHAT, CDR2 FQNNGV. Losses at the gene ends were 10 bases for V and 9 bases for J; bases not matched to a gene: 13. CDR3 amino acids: CAIPGQGTLSYTF. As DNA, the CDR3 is TGTGCCATCCCAGGACAGGGCACATTGAGCTACACCTTC.